The clone carrying this TCR beta chain was recorded at least ten times. Its antigen is still unknown. CDR3 length: 20 residues. From germline, CDR1 is SGHTA and CDR2 FQGNSA. Trimming cost V 2 bases and J 0 bases; bases outside gene matches: 19. The diagnoses drew upon clinical symptoms, serum thyroxine and TRAb, thyroid ultrasound and orbital computed tomography. The PBMCs were sourced from fresh peripheral blood (around 10 ml). The data originate from a study of T cells in Graves' hyperthyroidism and ophthalmopathy. Whole-study findings and limits: Most thyroid clonotypes expanded above 0.001 appeared in blood too.

Amplified TCR beta CDR3 regions derived from RNA transcripts. Using the HTBI primer set, a first-round RT-PCR was run on the TCR CDR3. TCRdb used MiXCR to reprocess the multiplex PCR reads, holding one entry per CDR3 protein. In the table there are around 200,000 distinct CDR3 sequences, more than 15% of which are singletons. The genes are TRBV7-2 and TRBJ2-7; 7 nucleotides match TRBD1. The receptor was derived from a woman aged 45-59 years with Graves' hyperthyroidism. Sequences were obtained from blood. CDR3 loop: CASSLNQPPKRDRYSYEQYF. CDR3 sequence (DNA): TGTGCCAGCAGCTTAAACCAGCCCCCCAAAAGGGACAGATACTCCTACGAGCAGTACTTC.